This TCR beta chain was sequenced in a study of cytomegalovirus exposure and HLA in healthy donors. Study-wide results and limits: Analysis was carried out at a later point, and it linked a missense DCLRE1C variant to TCR beta V- and J-gene trimming.

PCR amplification relied on 60 Vbeta primers (plus 13 Jbeta primers). Only in-frame clones appear in the TCRdb table, and some are missing; sequencing was by immunoSEQ multiplex PCR. The repertoire table contains over 100,000 clones. With regard to this clone: Its antigen remains unknown.

The CDR3 length is 13 residues. The V end lost 5 bases, the J end lost 6 bases, and 11 bases lay between the germline ends. CDR1 and CDR2 (germline): SGHNT, YENEEA. This sequence was found in a man aged 25 to 40 in good health and CMV-seronegative. The sequencing input was PBMCs. The J gene is TRBJ2-1, the V gene TRBV11-3, with D possibly being TRBD2 (7 bases). CDR3: CASSPGGPNEQFF. CDR3 sequence (DNA): TGTGCCAGCAGCCCCGGGGGGCCCAATGAGCAGTTCTTC. The whole variable domain, remainder taken from reference TRBV11-3 and TRBJ2-1, is EAGVVQSPRYKIIEKKQPVAFWCNPISGHNTLYWYLQNLGQGPELLIRYENEEAVDDSQLPKDRFSAERLKGVDSTLKIQPAELGDSAVYLCASSPGGPNEQFFGPGTRLTVL.